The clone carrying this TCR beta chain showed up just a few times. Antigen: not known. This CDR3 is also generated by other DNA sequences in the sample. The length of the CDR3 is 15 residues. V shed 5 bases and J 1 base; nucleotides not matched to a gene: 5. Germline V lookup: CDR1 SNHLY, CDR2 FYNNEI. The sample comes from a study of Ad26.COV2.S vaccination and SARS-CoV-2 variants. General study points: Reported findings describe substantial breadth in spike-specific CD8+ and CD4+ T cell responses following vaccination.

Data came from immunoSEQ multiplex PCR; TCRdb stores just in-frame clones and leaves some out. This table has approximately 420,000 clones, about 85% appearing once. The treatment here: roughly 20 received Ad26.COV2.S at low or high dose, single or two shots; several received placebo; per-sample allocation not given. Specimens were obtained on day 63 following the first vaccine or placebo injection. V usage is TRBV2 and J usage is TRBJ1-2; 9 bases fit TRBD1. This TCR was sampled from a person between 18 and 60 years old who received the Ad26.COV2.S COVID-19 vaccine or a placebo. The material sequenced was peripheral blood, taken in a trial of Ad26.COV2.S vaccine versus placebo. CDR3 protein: CASSPGTGLNYGYTF. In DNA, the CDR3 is TGTGCCAGCAGTCCGGGGACAGGGCTTAACTATGGCTACACCTTC.